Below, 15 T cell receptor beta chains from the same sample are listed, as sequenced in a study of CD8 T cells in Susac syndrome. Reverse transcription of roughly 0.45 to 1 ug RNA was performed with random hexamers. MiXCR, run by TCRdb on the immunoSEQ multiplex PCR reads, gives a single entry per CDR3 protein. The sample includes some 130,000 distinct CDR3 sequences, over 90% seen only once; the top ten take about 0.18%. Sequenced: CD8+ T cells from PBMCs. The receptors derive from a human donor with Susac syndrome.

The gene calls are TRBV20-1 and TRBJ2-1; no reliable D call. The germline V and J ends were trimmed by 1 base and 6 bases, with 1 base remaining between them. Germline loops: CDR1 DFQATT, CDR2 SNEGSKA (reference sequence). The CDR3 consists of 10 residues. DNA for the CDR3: TGCAGTGCTAGAGCCAATGAGCAGTTCTTC. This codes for CSARANEQFF.

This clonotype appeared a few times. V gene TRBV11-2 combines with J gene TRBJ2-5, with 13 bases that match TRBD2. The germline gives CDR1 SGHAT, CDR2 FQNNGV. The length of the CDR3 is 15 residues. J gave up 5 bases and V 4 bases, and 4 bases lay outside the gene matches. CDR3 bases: TGTGCCAGCAGCTCCGGACTAGCGGGAGAGGAGACCCAGTACTTC. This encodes CASSSGLAGEETQYF.

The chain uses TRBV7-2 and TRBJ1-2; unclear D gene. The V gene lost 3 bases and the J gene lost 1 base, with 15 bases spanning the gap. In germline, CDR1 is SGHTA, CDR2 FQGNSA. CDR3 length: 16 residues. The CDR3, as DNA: TGTGCCAGCAGCTTTCCGAGCGGGTTTGTTAACTATGGCTACACCTTC. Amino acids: CASSFPSGFVNYGYTF.

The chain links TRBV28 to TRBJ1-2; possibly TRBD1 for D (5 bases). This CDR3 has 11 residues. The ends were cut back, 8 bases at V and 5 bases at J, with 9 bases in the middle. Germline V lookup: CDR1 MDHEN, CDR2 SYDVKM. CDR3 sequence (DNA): TGTGCCAGCCGGGACCGTTATGGCTACACCTTC. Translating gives CASRDRYGYTF.

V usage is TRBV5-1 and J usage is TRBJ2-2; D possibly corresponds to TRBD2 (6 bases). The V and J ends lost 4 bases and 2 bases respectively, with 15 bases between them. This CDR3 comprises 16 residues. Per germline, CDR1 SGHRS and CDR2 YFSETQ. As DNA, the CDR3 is TGCGCCAGCAGCCCTACCGGGACTGAAAACACCGGGGAGCTGTTTTTT. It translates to CASSPTGTENTGELFF.

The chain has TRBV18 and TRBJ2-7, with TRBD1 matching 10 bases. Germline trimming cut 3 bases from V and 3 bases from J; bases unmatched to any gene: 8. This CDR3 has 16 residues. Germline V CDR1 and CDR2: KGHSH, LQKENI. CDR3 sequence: CASSPALGTGDYEQYF. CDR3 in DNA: TGTGCCAGCTCACCCGCGCTCGGGACAGGGGACTACGAGCAGTACTTC. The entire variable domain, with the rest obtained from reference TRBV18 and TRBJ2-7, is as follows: NAGVMQNPRHLVRRRGQEARLRCSPMKGHSHVYWYRQLPEEGLKFMVYLQKENIIDESGMPKERFSAEFPKEGPSILRIQQVVRGDSAAYFCASSPALGTGDYEQYFGPGTRLTVT.

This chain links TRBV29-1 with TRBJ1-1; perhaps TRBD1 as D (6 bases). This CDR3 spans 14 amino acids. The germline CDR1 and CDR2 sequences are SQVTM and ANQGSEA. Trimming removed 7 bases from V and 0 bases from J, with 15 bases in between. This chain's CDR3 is CSGAGGPMNTEAFF. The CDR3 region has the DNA TGCAGCGGGGCCGGGGGCCCAATGAACACTGAAGCTTTCTTT.

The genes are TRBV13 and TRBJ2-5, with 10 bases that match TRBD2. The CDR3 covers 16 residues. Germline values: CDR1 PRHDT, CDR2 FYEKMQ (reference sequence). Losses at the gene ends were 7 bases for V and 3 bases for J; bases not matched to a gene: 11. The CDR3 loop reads CASNPRTSGMKETQYF. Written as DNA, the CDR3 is TGTGCCAGCAACCCCCGGACTAGCGGTATGAAAGAGACCCAGTACTTC.

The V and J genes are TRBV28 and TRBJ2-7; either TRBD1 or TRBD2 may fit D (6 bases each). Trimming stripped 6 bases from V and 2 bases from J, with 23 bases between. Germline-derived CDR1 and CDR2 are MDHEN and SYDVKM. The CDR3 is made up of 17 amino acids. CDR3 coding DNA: TGTGCCAGCAGCGAGGGGATACAGGGTGGGGGGCCCTACGAGCAGTACTTC. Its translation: CASSEGIQGGGPYEQYF.

In DNA form, the CDR3 reads TGTGCCAGCAGCGCCCAGTCCGGTTATGGGGCTGAAGCTTTCTTT. Protein product: CASSAQSGYGAEAFF. This chain links TRBV9 with TRBJ1-1; D is uncertain. Looked up from germline, CDR1 is SGDLS and CDR2 is YYNGEE. Trimming stripped 3 bases from V and 6 bases from J, with 18 bases between. This CDR3 has 15 residues.

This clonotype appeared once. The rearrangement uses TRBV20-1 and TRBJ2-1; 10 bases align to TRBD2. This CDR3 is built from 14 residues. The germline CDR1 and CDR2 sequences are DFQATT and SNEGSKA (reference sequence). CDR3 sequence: CSPSGTSVPNEQFF. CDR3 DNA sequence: TGCAGCCCCTCCGGGACTAGCGTCCCGAATGAGCAGTTCTTC.

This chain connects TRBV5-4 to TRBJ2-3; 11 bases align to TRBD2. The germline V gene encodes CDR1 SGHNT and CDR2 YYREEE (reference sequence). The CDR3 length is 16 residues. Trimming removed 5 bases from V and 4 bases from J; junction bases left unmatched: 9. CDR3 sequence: CASRITSGSGADTQYF. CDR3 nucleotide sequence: TGTGCCAGCAGAATTACTAGCGGGAGTGGGGCAGATACGCAGTATTTT.

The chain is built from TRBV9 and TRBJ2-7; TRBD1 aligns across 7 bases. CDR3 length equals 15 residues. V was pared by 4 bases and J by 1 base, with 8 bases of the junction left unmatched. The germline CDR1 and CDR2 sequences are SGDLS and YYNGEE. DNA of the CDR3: TGTGCCAGCAGCCCAGGATTGACAGGGTCCTACGAGCAGTACTTC. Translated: CASSPGLTGSYEQYF.

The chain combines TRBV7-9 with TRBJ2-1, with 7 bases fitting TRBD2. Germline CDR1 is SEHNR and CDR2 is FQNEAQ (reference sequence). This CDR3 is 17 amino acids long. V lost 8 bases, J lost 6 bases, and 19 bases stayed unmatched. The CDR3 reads CASGSHGGRELGNEQFF. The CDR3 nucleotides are TGTGCCAGCGGATCCCACGGGGGGAGAGAACTAGGCAATGAGCAGTTCTTC.

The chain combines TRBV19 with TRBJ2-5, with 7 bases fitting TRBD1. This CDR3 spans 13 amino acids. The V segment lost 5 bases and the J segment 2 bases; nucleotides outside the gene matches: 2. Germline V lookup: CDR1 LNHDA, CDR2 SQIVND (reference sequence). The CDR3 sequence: CASSRDRQETQYF. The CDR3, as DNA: TGTGCCAGTAGTCGGGACAGACAAGAGACCCAGTACTTC.